The T cell receptor beta chain under discussion was sequenced for a study of shared clonotypes between healthy human individuals. Study-wide points: Only blood was sampled, and tissue TCR repertoires likely differ from blood ones.

Note on this clone: The antigen remains unidentified.

V was clipped by 5 bases and J by 3 bases, with 11 bases between them. CDR3 size: 13 residues. In germline, CDR1 is LNHNV, CDR2 YYDKDF (reference sequence). TCRdb's table, derived via immunoSEQ multiplex PCR, lists solely in-frame clones and lacks some. The sample records approximately 120,000 clones, 68% being singletons. Sample: memory CD8+ T cells sorted from blood. The subset was: CD45RO+ cells pooled with CCR7-negative TemRA cells. This sequence was found in a woman younger than 45 in good health. This chain joins TRBV15 and TRBJ2-7; D uncertain. The chain's CDR3 is CATSVQFYYEQYF. CDR3 coding DNA: TGTGCCACCAGCGTACAGTTCTACTACGAGCAGTACTTC.